This T cell receptor beta chain was sequenced for a study of CD8 T cells in ankylosing spondylitis. Study results and limitations: Disease-associated clones were reportedly significantly overrepresented in matched ankylosing spondylitis synovial fluid. Within ankylosing spondylitis blood, a TCR beta motif made up of eight or nine highly homologous variants appeared to be characteristic. Disease-linked clones displayed a CD8+ phenotype and appeared relatively rarely in peripheral blood.

In its sample, this clonotype was seen many times. Antigen unknown. As the method for making TCR beta libraries, quantitative 5'-RACE with molecular barcodes was used. Each CDR3 protein is one row after TCRdb ran MiXCR on the 5' RACE reads. Here the sample spans about 510,000 distinct CDR3 sequences, approximately 5% being singletons. The germline V and J ends were trimmed by 3 bases and 1 base, with 19 bases remaining between them. Germline lookup yields CDR1 SGHAT and CDR2 FQNNGV. The CDR3 sequence is 18 residues long. The chain carries TRBV11-2 and TRBJ1-5; D perhaps matches TRBD1 (5 bases). The sequenced sample consisted of blood, either unsorted or a sorted T cell fraction (not recorded which). This TCR came from a male donor with ankylosing spondylitis. CDR3 region: CASSLKGRVPGSNQPQHF. CDR3 nucleotides: TGTGCCAGCAGCTTGAAGGGGCGCGTTCCAGGCAGCAATCAGCCCCAGCATTTT.